The 20 T cell receptor beta chains below all came from one sample that was sequenced in a study of CD8 T cells in Susac syndrome. Random hexamers were used to reverse transcribe 0.5 to 1 ug of RNA. TCRdb passed the immunoSEQ multiplex PCR reads through MiXCR, listing each CDR3 protein once. Altogether 110,000 or so distinct CDR3 sequences are present, about 95% being singletons, with the ten largest covering more than 0.095%. Sequenced input: CD4+ T cells from PBMCs. These receptor sequences come from a human donor in good health.

This sequence joins TRBV3-1 and TRBJ2-7; TRBD2 aligns across 7 bases. Trimming at V came to 0 bases and at J to 6 bases, leaving 11 bases not matched to a gene. The CDR3 totals 16 residues. CDR1 is LGHDT, CDR2 YNNKEL, per germline (reference sequence). The CDR3 spells CASSQDKAAGASEQYF. Written as DNA, the CDR3 is TGTGCCAGCAGCCAAGATAAAGCCGCGGGAGCTAGCGAGCAGTACTTC.

The chain is built from TRBV29-1 and TRBJ2-7; TRBD1 matches 9 bases. The CDR3 runs 13 residues. Trimming at V came to 3 bases and at J to 4 bases, leaving 4 bases not matched to a gene. Germline values: CDR1 SQVTM, CDR2 ANQGSEA. The CDR3 coding sequence is TGCAGCGTTGAGGGACAGGGACAATACGAGCAGTACTTC. Translating gives CSVEGQGQYEQYF.

The rearrangement joins TRBV7-3 to TRBJ1-1; D unclear. The CDR3 sequence is 13 residues long. Looked up from germline, CDR1 is SGHTA and CDR2 is FQGTGA. Trimming stripped 4 bases from V and 2 bases from J, with 8 bases between. Written as DNA, the CDR3 is TGTGCCAGCAGCTCCACACCTAACACTGAAGCTTTCTTT. It is translated as CASSSTPNTEAFF.

The V gene is TRBV12-3 or TRBV12-4, the J gene TRBJ1-1, with D uncertain. This CDR3 spans 12 amino acids. V shed 1 base and J shed 5 bases, with 5 bases lying between them. In DNA form, the CDR3 reads TGTGCCAGCAGTTTAGAATGGACTGAAGCTTTCTTT. Translated: CASSLEWTEAFF.

The V and J genes are TRBV3-1 and TRBJ2-3; no firm D call. Trimming removed 0 bases at V and 1 base at J, with 11 bases between. The CDR3 contains 16 residues. Germline values: CDR1 LGHDT, CDR2 YNNKEL (reference sequence). In nucleotides, the CDR3 is TGTGCCAGCAGCCAAGAGGGAACGGGTCGCACAGATACGCAGTATTTT. This encodes CASSQEGTGRTDTQYF.

The J gene is TRBJ2-1, the V gene TRBV20-1; D is perhaps TRBD2 (5 bases). The CDR3 runs 12 residues. Looked up from germline, CDR1 is DFQATT and CDR2 is SNEGSKA (reference sequence). Between the trimmed V and J ends, which lost 3 bases and 7 bases, there was a span of 10 bases. The CDR3, as DNA: TGCAGTGCTAGCCCGCCGGGGAATGAGCAGTTCTTC. As protein: CSASPPGNEQFF.

The V call is TRBV7-9, the J call TRBJ2-1; D could derive from TRBD1 or TRBD2 (5 bases each). V lost 7 bases and J lost 5, with 15 bases in between. This CDR3 has 14 residues. CDR1 is SEHNR, CDR2 FQNEAQ, per germline (reference sequence). Here the CDR3 DNA reads TGTGCCAGCACTCAGACAAGAGGGGACAATGAGCAGTTCTTC. Amino acid sequence: CASTQTRGDNEQFF.

This chain links TRBV2 with TRBJ2-1; D is unclear. Trimming stripped 6 bases from V and 4 bases from J, with 13 bases between. The length of the CDR3 is 14 residues. Looked up from germline, CDR1 is SNHLY and CDR2 is FYNNEI. The CDR3 loop is CASSNTSPYNEQFF. Here the CDR3 DNA reads TGTGCCAGCAGCAATACCTCACCGTACAATGAGCAGTTCTTC.

A single count supports this clonotype. J is TRBJ1-1 and V is TRBV20-1; D is uncertain. Germline values: CDR1 DFQATT, CDR2 SNEGSKA (reference sequence). This CDR3 region has 12 residues. Trimming cost V 3 bases and J 3 bases, with 8 bases left between them. CDR3 sequence (DNA): TGCAGTGCTAGTAACGGGGACACTGAAGCTTTCTTT. Translating it yields CSASNGDTEAFF.

The chain recombines TRBV2 with TRBJ1-6; 8 positions agree with TRBD1. The length of the CDR3 is 14 residues. The junction had 8 bases not matched to a gene; V was cut back by 7 bases and J by 9 bases. Germline CDR1 reads SNHLY; CDR2 reads FYNNEI. DNA of the CDR3: TGTGCCAGCAAGCAGGGGGCGGTTGGTTCACCCCTCCACTTT. Protein sequence: CASKQGAVGSPLHF.

V is TRBV6-5 and J is TRBJ1-3; unclear D gene. The germline CDR1 and CDR2 sequences are MNHEY and SVGAGI. The length of the CDR3 is 16 residues. Trimming cost V 0 bases and J 0 bases, with 9 bases left between them. The CDR3 spells CASSYSKRLSGNTIYF. The CDR3 DNA reads as TGTGCCAGCAGTTACTCGAAGAGACTCTCTGGAAACACCATATATTTT.

The chain carries TRBV20-1 and TRBJ2-7, with D tentatively TRBD1 or TRBD2 (5 bases each). This CDR3 is 14 amino acids long. V lost 1 base and J lost 1, with 11 bases in between. Germline V CDR1 and CDR2: DFQATT, SNEGSKA (reference sequence). The CDR3 sequence: CSARGGPRSYEQYF. The CDR3, as DNA: TGCAGTGCTAGAGGGGGACCTCGGTCCTACGAGCAGTACTTC.

This clonotype was found once. This chain joins TRBV29-1 and TRBJ1-1; a possible D gene is TRBD1 (5 bases). CDR3 length equals 14 residues. Trimming removed 7 bases at V and 0 bases at J, with 15 bases between. Germline-derived CDR1 and CDR2 are SQVTM and ANQGSEA. CDR3 loop: CSARKDSLNTEAFF. The CDR3 coding sequence is TGCAGCGCTAGAAAAGACAGTTTGAACACTGAAGCTTTCTTT.

This clonotype occurred once. This chain uses TRBV6-6 with TRBJ1-1, with 8 bases lining up with TRBD1. V lost 9 bases and J lost 1; bases outside the gene matches: 7. The CDR3 covers 14 residues. CDR1 is MNHNY and CDR2 is SVGAGI in the germline V gene (reference sequence). The CDR3, as DNA: TGTGCCAGTTCTCAGACAGGGGCGAACACTGAAGCTTTCTTT. Its translation: CASSQTGANTEAFF.

J is TRBJ2-7 and V is TRBV7-3; a possible D gene is TRBD2 (6 bases). This CDR3 is 13 amino acids long. V was pared by 5 bases and J by 8 bases, with 16 bases between. Germline V CDR1 and CDR2: SGHTA, FQGTGA. DNA of the CDR3: TGTGCCAGCAGCCCTCGTGGAGGGCACAAGCAGTACTTC. This gives the protein CASSPRGGHKQYF.

The rearrangement uses TRBV4-1 and TRBJ2-5; the match to TRBD2 covers 14 bases. The germline V gene has CDR1 MGHRA and CDR2 YSYEKL. V trimming: 4 bases; J trimming: 5 bases; junction bases outside the gene matches: 15. CDR3 length: 19 amino acids. The CDR3 region has the DNA TGCGCCAGCAGCCCCCTCTGGGGAGGGACTAGCGGGAGATTTGAGACCCAGTACTTC. Translating it yields CASSPLWGGTSGRFETQYF.

V is TRBV2 and J is TRBJ2-3; 8 bases fit TRBD2. J gave up 4 bases and V 7 bases, and 7 bases lay outside the gene matches. The germline V gene has CDR1 SNHLY and CDR2 FYNNEI. The CDR3 runs to 14 residues. The CDR3 DNA sequence: TGTGCCAGCAAGCGGGAGTGGAGCCCAGATACGCAGTATTTT. Translated: CASKREWSPDTQYF.

The chain links TRBV30 to TRBJ1-3; no reliable D call. The CDR3 runs 12 residues. Germline CDR1 and CDR2: GTSNPN and SVGIG (reference sequence). The ends were cut back, 2 bases at V and 3 bases at J, with 5 bases in the middle. The DNA for the CDR3 is TGTGCCTGGAGTCCAAGTGGAAACACCATATATTTT. It specifies CAWSPSGNTIYF.

The chain couples TRBV20-1 to TRBJ2-5; D is unclear. V was pared by 0 bases and J by 0 bases, with 8 bases between. The CDR3 sequence is 14 residues long. Per germline, CDR1 DFQATT and CDR2 SNEGSKA (reference sequence). CDR3 region: CSARDRGDQETQYF. The CDR3 DNA reads as TGCAGTGCTAGAGATCGTGGGGACCAAGAGACCCAGTACTTC.

The gene calls are TRBV28 and TRBJ2-3; 7 bases line up with TRBD2. CDR3 length: 14 residues. The germline V gene has CDR1 MDHEN and CDR2 SYDVKM. The J segment lost 2 bases and the V segment lost 8 bases, leaving 7 bases of the junction unmatched. The CDR3 region is CASSDSGTTDTQYF. The CDR3 DNA is TGTGCCAGCTCTGACAGCGGGACCACAGATACGCAGTATTTT.